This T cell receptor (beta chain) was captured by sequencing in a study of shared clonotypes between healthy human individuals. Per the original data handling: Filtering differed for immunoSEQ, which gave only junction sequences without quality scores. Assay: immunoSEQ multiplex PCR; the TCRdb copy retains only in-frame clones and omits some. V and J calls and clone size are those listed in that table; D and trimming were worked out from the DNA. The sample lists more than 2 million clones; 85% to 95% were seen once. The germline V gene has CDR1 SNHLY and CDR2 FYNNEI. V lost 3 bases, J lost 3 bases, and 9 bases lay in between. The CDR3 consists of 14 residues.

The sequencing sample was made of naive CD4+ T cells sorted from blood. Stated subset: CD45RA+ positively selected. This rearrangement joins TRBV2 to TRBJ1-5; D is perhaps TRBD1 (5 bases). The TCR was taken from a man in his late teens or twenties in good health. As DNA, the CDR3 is TGTGCCAGCAGTGAGACAGTTACCAATCAGCCCCAGCATTTT. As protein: CASSETVTNQPQHF.